This T cell receptor beta chain was sequenced during a study of shared clonotypes between healthy human individuals. Study-wide findings and caveats: Exclusively blood specimens were collected; tissue repertoires likely differ. The naive CD4 repertoires of several donors were compared, and around 4.9% of clonotypes were shared.

A note on this clone: Its antigen is not identified.

The germline CDR1 and CDR2 sequences are KGHSH and LQKENI. V gave up 3 bases and J gave up 3 bases; unmatched junction bases: 1. The CDR3 covers 14 residues. Repertoires were generated with immunoSEQ multiplex PCR, while TCRdb's copy carries only in-frame clones and drops some. This table holds about 2.3 million clones, over 90% found once. This chain uses TRBV18 with TRBJ2-7; 11 bases agree with TRBD2. Material for sequencing was naive CD4+ T cells from PBMCs. Subset described: CD45RA+ positively selected. This receptor was taken from a man between 18 and 29 years old in good health. Some clones in this sample may be carry-over from other donors' samples. CDR3: CASSPGLADYEQYF. The CDR3 DNA reads as TGTGCCAGCTCACCGGGACTAGCGGACTACGAGCAGTACTTC.